The clone carrying this TCR beta chain was seen more than once but under ten times. Antigen unknown. This record belongs to a study of beta chain features in type 1 diabetes. Study observations and caveats: In the patient group, naive, central memory and Treg TCRB repertoires seemed more alike than in the healthy donor group.

The authors reverse transcribed all of the isolated RNA, so sequencing captured expressed TCRB transcripts. Using immunoSEQ multiplex PCR, the repertoire was profiled, and TCRdb retains in-frame clones only, with some absent. Among hundreds of thousands of clones listed, 9.6% were seen once. A single heparinised blood sample, averaging about 120 mL, was obtained per donor. J gave up 6 bases and V 11 bases, and 13 bases lay outside the gene matches. CDR3 length: 14 amino acids. The germline gives CDR1 LNHDA, CDR2 SQIVND (reference sequence). The genes are TRBV19 and TRBJ2-1, with 7 bases lining up with TRBD2. Sequencing was carried out using naive CD4+ T cells from blood. This sequence originates from a woman aged 18-35 years in good health. DNA of the CDR3: TGTGCCTGTGTGGGCGGGAGACTATTCAATGAGCAGTTCTTC. It encodes CACVGGRLFNEQFF.